The next 24 T cell receptor beta chains were all read from a single sample in a study of blood T cell repertoires in COVID-19. Data came from immunoSEQ multiplex PCR; TCRdb stores just in-frame clones and leaves some out. The sample gives about 220,000 clones, 80% to 90% of which show up once; over 12% is in the top ten. Sample: PBMCs or T cells enriched from blood (not recorded which). The receptors were gathered from a woman aged 50 to 60 with acute COVID-19.

The gene calls are TRBV5-6 and TRBJ1-5, with TRBD1 as a possible D gene (6 bases). CDR3 length: 17 residues. The germline CDR1 and CDR2 sequences are SGHDT and YYEEEE. Trimming stripped 2 bases from V and 0 bases from J, with 15 bases between. As DNA, the CDR3 is TGTGCCAGCAGCTTAAGATCGACAGGTCTTAGCAATCAGCCCCAGCATTTT. This encodes CASSLRSTGLSNQPQHF. Drawing the rest from reference TRBV5-6 and TRBJ1-5, the complete variable domain is DAGVTQSPTHLIKTRGQQVTLRCSPKSGHDTVSWYQQALGQGPQFIFQYYEEEERQRGNFPDRFSGHQFPNYSSELNVNALLLGDSALYLCASSLRSTGLSNQPQHFGDGTRLSIL.

The chain combines TRBV7-3 with TRBJ2-3, with D possibly being TRBD2 (7 bases). The germline V gene has CDR1 SGHTA and CDR2 FQGTGA. Between the trimmed V and J ends, which lost 4 bases and 4 bases, there was a span of 12 bases. This CDR3 comprises 14 residues. CDR3 residues: CASSSPGGADTQYF. The CDR3 coding sequence is TGTGCCAGCAGCTCCCCGGGGGGCGCAGATACGCAGTATTTT.

The chain has TRBV7-3 and TRBJ2-1; 9 nucleotides line up with TRBD2. The CDR3 sequence is 14 residues long. V lost 3 bases and J lost 6; bases outside the gene matches: 3. Germline CDR1 SGHTA, CDR2 FQGTGA. The CDR3 protein is CASSFSGSTNEQFF. The CDR3 nucleotides are TGTGCCAGCAGCTTTAGCGGGAGTACCAATGAGCAGTTCTTC.

V usage is TRBV7-2 and J usage is TRBJ2-7; weak D call: TRBD2 (6 bases). The CDR3 is 13 residues long. The germline CDR1 and CDR2 sequences are SGHTA and FQGNSA. Trimming took off 5 bases at V and 3 bases at J, with 11 bases between the two ends. CDR3 loop: CASSLGTYYEQYF. CDR3 bases: TGTGCCAGCAGCCTCGGGACTTACTACGAGCAGTACTTC.

V and J are TRBV18 and TRBJ2-7, with TRBD1 identical over 8 bases. CDR1 is KGHSH and CDR2 is LQKENI in the germline V gene. V shed 3 bases and J 4 bases; nucleotides not matched to a gene: 11. CDR3 size: 16 residues. The CDR3 bases are TGTGCCAGCTCACCCCTATCTGCCGGACAGGGTTACGAGCAGTACTTC. This translates into CASSPLSAGQGYEQYF. The entire variable domain, with the rest obtained from reference TRBV18 and TRBJ2-7, is as follows: NAGVMQNPRHLVRRRGQEARLRCSPMKGHSHVYWYRQLPEEGLKFMVYLQKENIIDESGMPKERFSAEFPKEGPSILRIQQVVRGDSAAYFCASSPLSAGQGYEQYFGPGTRLTVT.

V and J are TRBV12-3 or TRBV12-4 and TRBJ1-4, with TRBD1 as a possible D gene (6 bases). CDR3 size: 13 residues. Trimming shortened V by 6 bases and J by 6 bases, and 11 bases separated the two germline ends. The CDR3 coding sequence is TGTGCCAGCAGCTACAGGGTATATGAAAAACTGTTTTTT. Its translation is CASSYRVYEKLFF.

DNA for the CDR3: TGTGCCAGCAGTCCCCACAGGGGGGCCCAGCCCCAGCATTTT. Translation: CASSPHRGAQPQHF. The chain links TRBV27 to TRBJ1-5; 8 positions match TRBD1. V lost 5 bases, J lost 7 bases, and 7 bases stayed unmatched. The V gene's germline CDR1 is MNHEY and CDR2 SMNVEV (reference sequence). This CDR3 is 14 amino acids long.

CDR3 sequence: CASSYGGAGRETQYF. The CDR3 DNA reads as TGTGCCAGCAGTTACGGAGGGGCGGGAAGGGAGACCCAGTACTTC. This chain connects TRBV6-5 to TRBJ2-5, with D possibly being TRBD2 (6 bases). With 2 bases removed from V and 5 bases from J, the gap between germline ends came to 15 bases. The CDR3 has 15 amino acids. Germline CDR1 MNHEY, CDR2 SVGAGI.

The sample holds a few counts of this clone. The chain combines TRBV7-9 with TRBJ1-1; no reliable D call. The CDR3 totals 13 residues. CDR1 is SEHNR and CDR2 is FQNEAQ in the germline V gene (reference sequence). V was pared by 3 bases and J by 4 bases, with 9 bases between. The CDR3 region is CASSFYFSTEAFF. The CDR3 DNA sequence: TGTGCCAGCAGCTTCTATTTTTCCACTGAAGCTTTCTTT.

V is TRBV18 and J is TRBJ2-5, with D tentatively TRBD2 (6 bases). V lost 1 base to trimming and J lost 1 base, with 10 bases between them. This CDR3 comprises 15 residues. Germline-derived CDR1 and CDR2 are KGHSH and LQKENI. As DNA, the CDR3 is TGTGCCAGCTCACCACAGGGGACTTCCCAAGAGACCCAGTACTTC. Encoded protein: CASSPQGTSQETQYF.

V and J are TRBV11-3 and TRBJ2-1; TRBD2 is a possible D gene (6 bases). The CDR3 length is 15 residues. V dropped 6 bases and J dropped 4 bases, with 16 bases sitting between them. Germline values: CDR1 SGHNT, CDR2 YENEEA. CDR3: CASRLNSGEYNEQFF. The CDR3 region has the DNA TGTGCCAGCAGACTAAATAGCGGAGAATACAATGAGCAGTTCTTC.

This sequence joins TRBV29-1 and TRBJ2-7, with 11 bases matching TRBD2. From germline, CDR1 is SQVTM and CDR2 ANQGSEA. This CDR3 comprises 15 residues. J lost 0 bases, V lost 6 bases, and 7 bases had no gene match. DNA for the CDR3: TGCAGCGTGCCCGGGACTAGCGGCCTCTCCTACGAGCAGTACTTC. This encodes CSVPGTSGLSYEQYF.

The chain recombines TRBV28 with TRBJ2-3, with D maybe TRBD2 (6 bases). Trimming took off 4 bases at V and 0 bases at J, with 17 bases between the two ends. The germline CDR1 and CDR2 sequences are MDHEN and SYDVKM. The CDR3 extends over 17 amino acids. The CDR3 protein is CASSSPGVAVSTDTQYF. The CDR3 DNA reads as TGTGCCAGCAGTTCCCCCGGGGTAGCGGTTAGCACAGATACGCAGTATTTT.

CDR3 in DNA: TGTGCCAGCAGCATGTGGACAGGAGCGGGCGAGCAGTACTTC. This translates into CASSMWTGAGEQYF. The rearrangement uses TRBV7-8 and TRBJ2-7; a weak D match, TRBD1 (7 bases). V lost 5 bases to trimming and J lost 6 bases, with 17 bases between them. CDR1 SGHVS and CDR2 FQNEAQ come from the germline V gene. The CDR3 extends over 14 amino acids.

The J gene is TRBJ2-2, the V gene TRBV7-2, with 7 bases lining up with TRBD1. V lost 5 bases and J lost 0; bases outside the gene matches: 3. This CDR3 contains 15 residues. The germline V gene encodes CDR1 SGHTA and CDR2 FQGNSA. The CDR3 coding sequence is TGTGCCAGCAGCCAGGACAGGACGAACACCGGGGAGCTGTTTTTT. Translation gives CASSQDRTNTGELFF.

The chain has TRBV9 and TRBJ1-3; D is possibly TRBD1 (5 bases). Trimming stripped 4 bases from V and 6 bases from J, with 23 bases between. CDR1 and CDR2 (germline): SGDLS, YYNGEE. The CDR3 runs to 17 residues. The DNA for the CDR3 is TGTGCCAGCAGCATTGGGCCCGCACCGACGGGACTAAACACCATATATTTT. It yields the protein CASSIGPAPTGLNTIYF.

The genes are TRBV7-3 and TRBJ2-7; the D is unclear. The germline V gene has CDR1 SGHTA and CDR2 FQGTGA. Trimming cost V 2 bases and J 2 bases, with 10 bases left between them. CDR3 length: 14 residues. The CDR3 region has the DNA TGTGCCAGCAGCTTATCCCCCACGGCCTACGAGCAGTACTTC. It codes for CASSLSPTAYEQYF.

The chain combines TRBV7-8 with TRBJ2-1, with D possibly matching TRBD2 (6 bases). V was clipped by 4 bases and J by 10 bases, with 23 bases between them. Germline CDR1 and CDR2: SGHVS and FQNEAQ. The CDR3 loop spans 16 amino acids. As DNA, the CDR3 is TGTGCCAGCAGCTCCTCACTGGGGGGAGCCACGGGGGAGCAGTTCTTC. It translates to CASSSSLGGATGEQFF. Using reference TRBV7-8 and TRBJ2-1 for the parts outside the CDR3, the full variable domain is GAGVSQSPRYKVAKRGQDVALRCDPISGHVSLFWYQQALGQGPEFLTYFQNEAQLDKSGLPSDRFFAERPEGSVSTLKIQRTQQEDSAVYLCASSSSLGGATGEQFFGPGTRLTVL.

The chain uses TRBV28 and TRBJ1-1, with a weak D call TRBD1 (6 bases). Germline lookup yields CDR1 MDHEN and CDR2 SYDVKM. The CDR3 has 16 amino acids. V was trimmed by 8 bases and J by 2 bases, leaving 21 bases between them. The CDR3 spells CASGGQGVYGNTEAFF. DNA for the CDR3: TGTGCCAGCGGGGGCCAGGGAGTTTATGGAAACACTGAAGCTTTCTTT.

The DNA of the CDR3 is TGTGCCAGCCACCCCAGGGTCACAGATACGCAGTATTTT. Its translation is CASHPRVTDTQYF. The chain is built from TRBV28 and TRBJ2-3; perhaps TRBD1 as D (5 bases). The CDR3 contains 13 residues. CDR1 MDHEN and CDR2 SYDVKM come from the germline V gene. The ends were cut back, 8 bases at V and 2 bases at J, with 11 bases in the middle.

V usage is TRBV6-5 and J usage is TRBJ2-5; 7 nucleotides line up with TRBD1. Germline trimming cut 2 bases from V and 3 bases from J; bases unmatched to any gene: 3. There are 14 residues in the CDR3. Germline values: CDR1 MNHEY, CDR2 SVGAGI. CDR3 amino acids: CASSYGTAKETQYF. CDR3 bases: TGTGCCAGCAGTTACGGGACAGCTAAAGAGACCCAGTACTTC.

This rearrangement joins TRBV25-1 to TRBJ1-6, with 8 bases matching TRBD1. The CDR3 is made up of 14 amino acids. J gave up 7 bases and V 9 bases, and 8 bases lay outside the gene matches. Germline V gene sequence: CDR1 MGHDK, CDR2 SYGVNS. This CDR3 is CARPKDRENSPLHF. The CDR3 region has the DNA TGTGCCAGGCCGAAGGACAGGGAAAATTCACCCCTCCACTTT.

V and J are TRBV12-3 or TRBV12-4 and TRBJ1-4; D not certain. Trimming took off 6 bases at V and 8 bases at J, with 13 bases between the two ends. The CDR3 extends over 13 amino acids. The CDR3 is CASSRGMREKLFF. In DNA, the CDR3 is TGTGCCAGCAGCCGGGGAATGCGGGAAAAACTGTTTTTT.

The rearrangement joins TRBV28 to TRBJ1-6, with 8 bases identical to TRBD1. The J segment lost 7 bases and the V segment lost 6 bases, leaving 8 bases of the junction unmatched. The CDR3 is 15 residues long. In germline, CDR1 is MDHEN, CDR2 SYDVKM. The CDR3 DNA sequence: TGTGCCAGCAGGCCAACGGACAGGGAGAATTCACCCCTCCACTTT. Its translation is CASRPTDRENSPLHF.